These 9 T cell receptor beta chains came from one sample sequenced in a study of blood T cell repertoires in COVID-19. Libraries were prepared by immunoSEQ multiplex PCR; TCRdb keeps only in-frame clonotypes and omits some of them. The data contain 200,000 to 250,000 clones, 70% to 85% of them seen just once; the ten biggest clones take up 3% to 4%. The source material was PBMCs or T cells enriched from blood (not recorded which). Receptors originate from a woman aged 55-69 years who had recovered from COVID-19.

This clone was seen just once. This chain links TRBV15 with TRBJ1-2; 7 positions match TRBD1. The CDR3 is 18 amino acids. The J segment lost 2 bases and the V segment lost 4 bases, leaving 16 bases of the junction unmatched. Germline V gives CDR1 LNHNV, CDR2 YYDKDF (reference sequence). DNA of the CDR3: TGTGCCACCAGCATCCGTCCGGGACAGCGACATACGAACTATGGCTACACCTTC. Translated: CATSIRPGQRHTNYGYTF.

Comment on this clone: The identical CDR3 is also encoded by other nucleotide sequences in the sample. This chain connects TRBV2 to TRBJ2-5, with 10 bases aligning to TRBD1. The CDR3 runs to 13 residues. Per the germline V gene, CDR1 is SNHLY and CDR2 is FYNNEI. The trim removed 5 bases at V and 4 bases at J, leaving 1 base unmatched. This CDR3 reads CASSRDRGETQYF. CDR3 bases: TGTGCCAGCAGTCGGGACAGGGGAGAGACCCAGTACTTC.

This clone was seen ten or more times. The rearrangement uses TRBV13 and TRBJ1-5; 12 nucleotides line up with TRBD1. The CDR3 extends over 16 amino acids. With 5 bases clipped from V and 11 bases from J, the junction kept 13 bases outside the gene matches. Germline CDR1 is PRHDT and CDR2 is FYEKMQ (reference sequence). CDR3 sequence (DNA): TGTGCCAGCAGCCAGACCGGGACAGGGGGCCCCTCGGCCCAGCATTTT. It encodes CASSQTGTGGPSAQHF.

The genes are TRBV10-3 and TRBJ2-7; the D gene is possibly TRBD2 (5 bases). This CDR3 has 15 amino acids. CDR1 is ENHRY, CDR2 SYGVKD, per germline. Deletions cut 0 bases from V and 2 bases from J, with 11 bases between. The CDR3 DNA follows: TGTGCCATCAGTGAGTCGAGGGAAAGGGCCTACGAGCAGTACTTC. This sequence encodes CAISESRERAYEQYF.

CDR3 region: CASSTTGGTEAFF. DNA of the CDR3: TGTGCCAGCAGTACAACAGGGGGCACTGAAGCTTTCTTT. The gene calls are TRBV6-6 and TRBJ1-1; 8 positions agree with TRBD1. The CDR3 covers 13 residues. The junction had 3 bases not matched to a gene; V was cut back by 5 bases and J by 4 bases. Germline CDR1 MNHNY, CDR2 SVGAGI (reference sequence).

The chain employs TRBV6-4 and TRBJ1-1; D is unclear. CDR1 and CDR2 (germline): MRHNA, SNTAGT. The CDR3 sequence is 14 residues long. Trimming removed 6 bases from V and 3 bases from J, with 14 bases in between. The CDR3 nucleotides read TGTGCCAGCAGCTCCCTTGCGGGCGACACTGAAGCTTTCTTT. Translating gives CASSSLAGDTEAFF.

The CDR3 spells CASSSSPERGRNEQFF. The CDR3, as DNA: TGTGCCAGTAGTAGTTCCCCAGAACGGGGGAGAAATGAGCAGTTCTTC. The chain links TRBV19 to TRBJ2-1; perhaps TRBD2 as D (6 bases). The germline gives CDR1 LNHDA, CDR2 SQIVND (reference sequence). The length of the CDR3 is 16 residues. V was pared by 4 bases and J by 7 bases, with 20 bases between. Filled out from reference TRBV19 and TRBJ2-1, the complete variable domain reads DGGITQSPKYLFRKEGQNVTLSCEQNLNHDAMYWYRQDPGQGLRLIYYSQIVNDFQKGDIAEGYSVSREKKESFPLTVTSAQKNPTAFYLCASSSSPERGRNEQFFGPGTRLTVL.

The sample holds a few counts of this clone. The rearrangement links TRBV19 to TRBJ2-5; TRBD1 agrees at 8 bases. The CDR3 is 12 amino acids. Germline V lookup: CDR1 LNHDA, CDR2 SQIVND (reference sequence). Germline trimming cut 4 bases from V and 5 bases from J; bases unmatched to any gene: 0. CDR3 DNA sequence: TGTGCCAGTAGTACAGGGGGCGAGACCCAGTACTTC. This encodes CASSTGGETQYF.

V and J are TRBV28 and TRBJ2-7, with D tentatively TRBD1 (6 bases). The V end was cut by 7 bases, the J end by 5 bases, with 21 bases between. Germline CDR1 MDHEN, CDR2 SYDVKM. The CDR3 runs 15 residues. The CDR3 region has the DNA TGTGCCAGCACCAAGTCGGGACACCAGAGGGACGAGCAGTACTTC. It specifies CASTKSGHQRDEQYF. Full variable domain (rest looked up from reference TRBV28 and TRBJ2-7): DVKVTQSSRYLVKRTGEKVFLECVQDMDHENMFWYRQDPGLGLRLIYFSYDVKMKEKGDIPEGYSVSREKKERFSLILESASTNQTSMYLCASTKSGHQRDEQYFGPGTRLTVT.